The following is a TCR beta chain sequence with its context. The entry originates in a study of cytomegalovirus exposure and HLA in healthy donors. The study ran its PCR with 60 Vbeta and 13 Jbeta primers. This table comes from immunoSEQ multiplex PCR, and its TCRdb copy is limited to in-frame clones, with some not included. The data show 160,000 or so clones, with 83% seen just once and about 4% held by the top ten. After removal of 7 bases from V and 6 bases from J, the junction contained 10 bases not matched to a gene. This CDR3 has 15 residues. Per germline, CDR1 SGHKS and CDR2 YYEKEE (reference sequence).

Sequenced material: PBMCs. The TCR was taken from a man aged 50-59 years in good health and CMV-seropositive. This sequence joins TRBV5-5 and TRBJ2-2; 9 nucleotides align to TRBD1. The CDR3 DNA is TGTGCCAGCCAGTTCGTGGGACAGGGTTCCGGGGAGCTGTTTTTT. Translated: CASQFVGQGSGELFF. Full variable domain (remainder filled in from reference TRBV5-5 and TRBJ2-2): DAGVTQSPTHLIKTRGQQVTLRCSPISGHKSVSWYQQVLGQGPQFIFQYYEKEERGRGNFPDRFSARQFPNYSSELNVNALLLGDSALYLCASQFVGQGSGELFFGEGSRLTVL.